This TCR beta chain was identified in a study of OX40 agonist ivuxolimab in advanced cancers. The germline V gene has CDR1 KGHSH and CDR2 LQKENI. The J segment lost 6 bases and the V segment lost 3 bases, leaving 8 bases of the junction unmatched. CDR3 length: 15 residues. This clone is medium-sized by share. Profiled with immunoSEQ multiplex PCR; TCRdb holds only in-frame clones, not every one. The profile shows over 45,000 clones, around 85% of them singletons. The chain employs TRBV18 and TRBJ2-3, with 8 bases aligning to TRBD2. Sequencing used CD4+ or CD8+ T cells sorted from blood, obtained in a trial of the OX40 agonist ivuxolimab. This clonotype was sampled from an adult with an advanced solid tumor such as melanoma, head and neck, liver or kidney cancer. In nucleotides, the CDR3 is TGTGCCAGCTCACCGGAGCGGGGGTCAGGTGATACGCAGTATTTT. Translated: CASSPERGSGDTQYF.